The 14 T cell receptor beta chains below all came from one sample that was sequenced in a study of CD8 T cells in ankylosing spondylitis. MiXCR, run by TCRdb on the 5' RACE reads, gives a single entry per CDR3 protein. The sample lists around 300,000 distinct CDR3 sequences, about 15% occurring once. The sequenced sample was blood, either unsorted or a sorted T cell fraction (not recorded which). Receptors were obtained from a male donor with ankylosing spondylitis or in good health (not recorded which).

The chain uses TRBV20-1 and TRBJ2-1; D is possibly TRBD1 or TRBD2 (7 bases each). The CDR3 length is 13 residues. CDR1 is DFQATT, CDR2 SNEGSKA, per germline (reference sequence). V was trimmed by 5 bases and J by 8 bases, leaving 16 bases between them. CDR3 loop: CSAEGGGTDEQFF. In DNA, the CDR3 is TGCAGTGCTGAAGGGGGGGGGACAGATGAGCAGTTCTTC.

This chain uses TRBV12-3 or TRBV12-4 with TRBJ1-1, with TRBD1 as a possible D gene (5 bases). The germline V and J ends were trimmed by 3 bases and 5 bases, with 10 bases remaining between them. This CDR3 comprises 13 residues. The CDR3 loop is CASSFNGGTEAFF. CDR3 nucleotides: TGTGCCAGCAGTTTCAACGGGGGGACTGAAGCTTTCTTT.

The V gene is TRBV7-9, the J gene TRBJ2-3; D assignment may be TRBD1 or TRBD2 (5 bases each). Germline V gene sequence: CDR1 SEHNR, CDR2 FQNEAQ (reference sequence). This CDR3 is built from 16 residues. V lost 2 bases to trimming and J lost 4 bases, with 16 bases between them. The CDR3 spells CASSLSAGSVADTQYF. The DNA of the CDR3 is TGTGCCAGCAGCTTAAGCGCAGGGAGCGTTGCAGATACGCAGTATTTT.

This clonotype showed up just a few times. The chain recombines TRBV11-1 with TRBJ2-3; 7 bases agree with TRBD2. The germline CDR1 and CDR2 sequences are SGHAT and FQDESV (reference sequence). This CDR3 region has 19 residues. Trimming removed 0 bases from V and 2 bases from J; junction bases left unmatched: 14. The CDR3 DNA follows: TGTGCCAGCAGCTTAGCGACTAGCTCCCAGTCCCCGAACACAGATACGCAGTATTTT. Translated, it gives CASSLATSSQSPNTDTQYF.

This clonotype turned up a few times. The chain recombines TRBV6-1 with TRBJ2-5; 7 nucleotides align to TRBD1. CDR1 is MNHNS and CDR2 is SASEGT in the germline V gene. V trimming: 3 bases; J trimming: 5 bases; junction bases outside the gene matches: 9. The CDR3 extends over 15 amino acids. CDR3 in DNA: TGTGCCAGCAGTGACGAGGGGGCTTTGGTTGAGACCCAGTACTTC. Translated: CASSDEGALVETQYF.

The chain employs TRBV2 and TRBJ1-6, with TRBD1 matching over 8 bases. V gave up 4 bases and J gave up 8 bases; unmatched junction bases: 1. The CDR3 runs to 13 residues. Germline V lookup: CDR1 SNHLY, CDR2 FYNNEI. CDR3 DNA sequence: TGTGCCAGCAGTGGGGACAGGTATTCACCCCTCCACTTT. Protein product: CASSGDRYSPLHF.

The chain joins TRBV20-1 to TRBJ2-5, with D maybe TRBD1 (6 bases). CDR1 is DFQATT and CDR2 is SNEGSKA in the germline V gene (reference sequence). The length of the CDR3 is 11 residues. V was shortened by 7 bases and J by 1 base, with 7 bases between the two germline ends. The CDR3 loop is CSGQVQETQYF. CDR3 bases: TGCAGTGGACAGGTCCAAGAGACCCAGTACTTC.

The CDR3 spells CATSRGTYNEQFF. Here the CDR3 DNA reads TGTGCCACCAGCCGGGGGACCTACAATGAGCAGTTCTTC. This chain joins TRBV24-1 and TRBJ2-1; D possibly corresponds to TRBD2 (6 bases). V lost 7 bases and J lost 2, with 8 bases in between. Germline V lookup: CDR1 KGHDR, CDR2 SFDVKD. There are 13 residues in the CDR3.

V usage is TRBV19 and J usage is TRBJ2-3; D is undetermined. The CDR3 sequence is 14 residues long. V was pared by 3 bases and J by 1 base, with 8 bases between. The V gene's germline CDR1 is LNHDA and CDR2 SQIVND (reference sequence). The CDR3 bases are TGTGCCAGTAGTATGAGGCAGGGCACAGATACGCAGTATTTT. Its translation is CASSMRQGTDTQYF. The full variable domain, in which reference TRBV19 and TRBJ2-3 provide the parts outside the CDR3, is DGGITQSPKYLFRKEGQNVTLSCEQNLNHDAMYWYRQDPGQGLRLIYYSQIVNDFQKGDIAEGYSVSREKKESFPLTVTSAQKNPTAFYLCASSMRQGTDTQYFGPGTRLTVL.

The V call is TRBV5-1, the J call TRBJ2-3, with D possibly TRBD2 on 6 matching bases. The V and J ends lost 7 bases and 4 bases respectively, with 19 bases between them. The germline gives CDR1 SGHRS, CDR2 YFSETQ. The CDR3 has 15 residues. CDR3 loop: CASGGGRGEADTQYF. The CDR3, as DNA: TGCGCCAGCGGAGGAGGGAGAGGAGAGGCAGATACGCAGTATTTT.

The V gene is TRBV15, the J gene TRBJ2-7; either TRBD1 or TRBD2 may supply D (6 bases each). The CDR3 contains 14 residues. V lost 0 bases and J lost 7, with 13 bases in between. CDR1 LNHNV and CDR2 YYDKDF come from the germline V gene (reference sequence). The CDR3 sequence: CATSRDKGGGEQYF. The CDR3 DNA reads as TGTGCCACCAGCAGAGATAAGGGGGGCGGTGAGCAGTACTTC.

This clonotype was recorded at least ten times. In DNA form, the CDR3 reads TGTGCCAGTTCCACAGGCACTGAAGGCTATGGCTACACCTTC. As protein: CASSTGTEGYGYTF. The chain recombines TRBV3-1 with TRBJ1-2, with D possibly matching TRBD1 (5 bases). The CDR3 loop spans 14 amino acids. Trimming took 9 bases from V and 4 from J, leaving 18 bases between them. Germline lookup yields CDR1 LGHDT and CDR2 YNNKEL (reference sequence). Using reference TRBV3-1 and TRBJ1-2 for the parts outside the CDR3, the full variable domain is DTAVSQTPKYLVTQMGNDKSIKCEQNLGHDTMYWYKQDSKKFLKIMFSYNNKELIINETVPNRFSPKSPDKAHLNLHINSLELGDSAVYFCASSTGTEGYGYTFGSGTRLTVV.

This chain links TRBV5-5 with TRBJ1-1; D may be TRBD1 (6 bases). In germline, CDR1 is SGHKS, CDR2 YYEKEE (reference sequence). Between the trimmed V and J ends, which lost 4 bases and 6 bases, there was a span of 13 bases. The CDR3 has 13 amino acids. CDR3: CASSRGGLAEAFF. The CDR3 DNA is TGTGCCAGCAGCCGGGGGGGGCTAGCTGAAGCTTTCTTT.

This clonotype occurred a few times. The gene calls are TRBV20-1 and TRBJ2-7; TRBD1 agrees at 7 bases. The length of the CDR3 is 15 residues. V was pared by 0 bases and J by 2 bases, with 7 bases of the junction left unmatched. Germline V gene data show CDR1 as DFQATT and CDR2 as SNEGSKA (reference sequence). The CDR3 DNA follows: TGCAGTGCTAGAGACCTGAACAGGGGAGCCTACGAGCAGTACTTC. Its translation is CSARDLNRGAYEQYF.